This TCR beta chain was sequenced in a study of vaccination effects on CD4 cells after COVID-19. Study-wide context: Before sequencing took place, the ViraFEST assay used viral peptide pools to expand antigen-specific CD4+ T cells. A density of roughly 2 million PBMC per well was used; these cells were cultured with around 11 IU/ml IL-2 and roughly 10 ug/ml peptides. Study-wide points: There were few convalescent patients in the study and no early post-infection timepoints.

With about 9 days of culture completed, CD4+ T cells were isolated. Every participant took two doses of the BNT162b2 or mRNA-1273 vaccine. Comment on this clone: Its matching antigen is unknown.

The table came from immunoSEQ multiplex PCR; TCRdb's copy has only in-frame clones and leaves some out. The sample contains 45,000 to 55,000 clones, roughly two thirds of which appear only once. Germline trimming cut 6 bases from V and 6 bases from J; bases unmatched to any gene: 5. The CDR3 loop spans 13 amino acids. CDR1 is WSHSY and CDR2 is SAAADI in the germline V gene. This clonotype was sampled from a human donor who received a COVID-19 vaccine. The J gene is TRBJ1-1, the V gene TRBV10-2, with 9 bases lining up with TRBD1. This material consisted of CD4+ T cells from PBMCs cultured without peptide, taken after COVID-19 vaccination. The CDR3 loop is CASRQGAVAEAFF. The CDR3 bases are TGCGCCAGCAGACAGGGGGCCGTCGCTGAAGCTTTCTTT.